The entry below gives a single T cell receptor beta chain sequence along with its context. The sample originates from a study of blood T cell repertoires in COVID-19. Study details: COVID-19 samples from acute and convalescent phases originated in the United States, Italy and Spain. T cells, B-cell-depleted T cells, or PBMCs provided the cDNA or gDNA that served as material.

In the authors' methods: Reference gene primers were amplified, and this amplification served to estimate nucleated cell counts. Libraries were prepared by immunoSEQ multiplex PCR; TCRdb keeps only in-frame clonotypes and omits some of them. Clone size and the V and J calls come from that table; the DNA yielded D and trimming. This table holds approximately 69,000 clones, 82% found once. V lost 3 bases, J lost 10 bases, and 9 bases stayed unmatched. Germline assignment: CDR1 DFQATT and CDR2 SNEGSKA (reference sequence). The CDR3 loop spans 13 amino acids. The receptor's source is a woman older than 75 with acute or convalescent COVID-19. The sequenced sample consisted of peripheral blood. The V call is TRBV20-1, the J call TRBJ2-1; 7 nucleotides agree with TRBD1. The CDR3 here is CSASGFRGGEQFF. The CDR3 coding sequence is TGCAGTGCTAGTGGTTTCCGAGGGGGCGAGCAGTTCTTC.